One sample yielded the 19 T cell receptor beta chains listed below, sequenced in a study of molecular identifiers for immune sequencing clone quantification. MiXCR, run by TCRdb on the PCR reads, gives a single entry per CDR3 protein. Among 65,000 or so distinct CDR3 sequences, around 18% were seen once, and the ten largest hold approximately 1.5%. Sequenced material: naive CD8+ T cells from blood, with Jurkat cell RNA spiked in. Subset given: FACS-sorted CD8+CD4-CCR7+CD45RA+ naive T cells. The receptors were gathered from a human donor in good health. Some libraries in this study had Jurkat cell RNA spiked in.

This clonotype was detected many times. V usage is TRBV28 and J usage is TRBJ2-5; no firm D call. The CDR3 is 15 amino acids. The V and J ends lost 5 bases and 1 base respectively, with 14 bases between them. In germline, CDR1 is MDHEN, CDR2 SYDVKM. DNA for the CDR3: TGTGCCAGCAGTCCCCGCAAAGCCTTCCAAGAGACCCAGTACTTC. Its protein is CASSPRKAFQETQYF.

This clonotype was seen ten or more times. The chain links TRBV27 to TRBJ2-3, with 9 bases matching TRBD2. J was trimmed by 2 bases and V by 5 bases; bases with no gene match: 11. Germline V CDR1 and CDR2: MNHEY, SMNVEV (reference sequence). The CDR3 has 17 residues. The CDR3 loop is CASSPAGLATSTDTQYF. The DNA of the CDR3 is TGTGCCAGCAGTCCCGCGGGACTAGCTACCTCCACAGATACGCAGTATTTT.

This clonotype was observed a few times. The V and J genes are TRBV12-3 or TRBV12-4 and TRBJ2-3; D is unresolved. This CDR3 has 16 amino acids. V was cut by 4 bases and J by 2 bases, with 16 bases left in between. CDR3 DNA sequence: TGTGCCAGCAGTTCTCGTGGGGTACTCGCCACAGATACGCAGTATTTT. This translates into CASSSRGVLATDTQYF.

A note on this clonotype: A read error may be the cause here, since a much bigger clone is one base away. The rearrangement joins TRBV7-2 to TRBJ2-1, with D perhaps TRBD2 (5 bases). V dropped 2 bases and J dropped 6 bases, with 11 bases sitting between them. Germline values: CDR1 SGHTA, CDR2 FQGNSA. The CDR3 totals 14 residues. CDR3 nucleotide sequence: TGTGCCAGCAGCTTACATCTTCGGGGCAATGAGCAGTTCTTC. This translates into CASSLHLRGNEQFF.

The V gene is TRBV7-2, the J gene TRBJ2-1, with D uncertain. CDR1 is SGHTA, CDR2 FQGNSA, per germline. The ends were cut back, 5 bases at V and 5 bases at J, with 13 bases in the middle. The CDR3 runs 14 residues. The CDR3 here is CASSHGWSDNEQFF. CDR3 nucleotides: TGTGCCAGCAGCCATGGGTGGTCGGACAATGAGCAGTTCTTC.

The genes are TRBV7-9 and TRBJ2-2; 9 bases agree with TRBD1. This CDR3 contains 16 residues. Germline values: CDR1 SEHNR, CDR2 FQNEAQ (reference sequence). V lost 5 bases, J lost 5 bases, and 9 bases stayed unmatched. The CDR3 loop reads CASSPGQGQGTGELFF. The CDR3 DNA reads TGTGCCAGCAGCCCTGGACAGGGACAGGGAACCGGGGAGCTGTTTTTT.

Concerning this clonotype: Its ends do not fully match the called genes, so a read error is possible. This chain links TRBV28 with TRBJ2-2; TRBD2 is a possible D gene (5 bases). The germline CDR1 and CDR2 sequences are MDHEN and SYDVKM. The CDR3 has 15 amino acids. The CDR3 nucleotides are TGTGCCAGCAGTTTACGGGCAGGAAAAACCGGGGAGCTGTCTTTT. It encodes CASSLRAGKTGELSF.

The chain couples TRBV19 to TRBJ2-3; weak D call: TRBD1 (8 bases). The CDR3 has 16 amino acids. The V gene's germline CDR1 is LNHDA and CDR2 SQIVND (reference sequence). V was trimmed by 5 bases and J by 3 bases, leaving 18 bases between them. CDR3 sequence reads: CASSATGGGLTDTQYF. In DNA, the CDR3 is TGTGCCAGTAGTGCCACAGGGGGGGGTCTGACAGATACGCAGTATTTT.

As concerns this clonotype: A much larger clone lies one base from this, so it may be a read error. The missing conserved phenylalanine or tryptophan at the end of this CDR3 makes a read error likely. The chain uses TRBV25-1 and TRBJ2-1, with 7 bases matching TRBD2. Germline trimming cut 1 base from V and 0 bases from J; bases unmatched to any gene: 3. Per the germline V gene, CDR1 is MGHDK and CDR2 is SYGVNS. The length of the CDR3 is 16 residues. Here the CDR3 reads CASSEWGGGSYNEQFL. CDR3 sequence (DNA): TGTGCCAGCAGTGAATGGGGGGGAGGCTCCTACAATGAGCAGTTCCTC.

This clonotype was seen a handful of times. A clone one base away is much larger, so this may be a read error. This chain joins TRBV19 and TRBJ2-1; TRBD2 matches 7 bases. The CDR3 has 17 amino acids. Germline V gene sequence: CDR1 LNHDA, CDR2 SQIVND (reference sequence). V dropped 0 bases and J dropped 5; count of bases not matched to a gene: 10. The CDR3 bases are TGTGCCAGTAGTATAGATAGGGCGGGAGTCCTCAACAATGAGCAGTTCTTC. This gives the protein CASSIDRAGVLNNEQFF. Supplemented by reference TRBV19 and TRBJ2-1, the full variable domain reads DGGITQSPKYLFRKEGQNVTLSCEQNLNHDAMYWYRQDPGQGLRLIYYSQIVNDFQKGDIAEGYSVSREKKESFPLTVTSAQKNPTAFYLCASSIDRAGVLNNEQFFGPGTRLTVL.

This clonotype occurred many times. This chain links TRBV7-2 with TRBJ2-7, with 9 bases matching TRBD1. J was trimmed by 5 bases and V by 4 bases; bases with no gene match: 9. Germline CDR1 is SGHTA and CDR2 is FQGNSA. The CDR3 covers 15 residues. In nucleotides, the CDR3 is TGTGCCAGCAGCTCTCCCGGGACAGGGTACAACGAGCAGTACTTC. Its translation: CASSSPGTGYNEQYF.

This clonotype was counted at least ten times. V and J are TRBV7-2 and TRBJ1-1; perhaps TRBD1 as D (6 bases). The CDR3 totals 15 residues. Germline V gene sequence: CDR1 SGHTA, CDR2 FQGNSA. The V end was cut by 5 bases, the J end by 5 bases, with 18 bases between. In nucleotides, the CDR3 is TGTGCCAGCAGCCATGGCTTGGGGGCAGGTACTGAAGCTTTCTTT. It is translated as CASSHGLGAGTEAFF.

This clonotype was seen repeatedly, ten times or more. The CDR3 sequence: CSARDPDRDIEKLFF. In DNA, the CDR3 is TGCAGTGCTAGAGATCCGGACAGGGATATTGAAAAACTGTTTTTT. The chain carries TRBV20-1 and TRBJ1-4, with 8 bases identical to TRBD1. The CDR3 consists of 15 residues. CDR1 and CDR2 (germline): DFQATT, SNEGSKA (reference sequence). Losses at the gene ends were 0 bases for V and 7 bases for J; bases not matched to a gene: 7.

This clonotype was observed at least ten times. The chain employs TRBV27 and TRBJ2-7, with 10 bases aligning to TRBD2. This CDR3 has 16 amino acids. Germline V gene lookup returns CDR1 MNHEY and CDR2 SMNVEV (reference sequence). V gave up 5 bases and J gave up 4 bases; unmatched junction bases: 11. CDR3 nucleotides: TGTGCCAGCAGTCGAATGTTGGGACTAGCGAAGTACGAGCAGTACTTC. Translated, it gives CASSRMLGLAKYEQYF.

The chain joins TRBV12-3 or TRBV12-4 to TRBJ2-1; 13 positions agree with TRBD2. The CDR3 is 15 amino acids. The J segment lost 3 bases and the V segment lost 8 bases, leaving 4 bases of the junction unmatched. The CDR3 loop reads CASRGLAGLYNEQFF. CDR3 nucleotides: TGTGCCAGCCGGGGACTAGCGGGACTCTACAATGAGCAGTTCTTC.

This clonotype was seen many times. The genes are TRBV6-1 and TRBJ2-7, with 10 bases aligning to TRBD2. Germline loops: CDR1 MNHNS, CDR2 SASEGT. The CDR3 covers 15 residues. V lost 3 bases and J lost 3; bases outside the gene matches: 5. The CDR3, as DNA: TGTGCCAGCAGTGATGAACTAGCGGGAATCTACGAGCAGTACTTC. This encodes CASSDELAGIYEQYF.

This clonotype showed up just a few times. The V gene is TRBV5-5, the J gene TRBJ1-1, with D unclear. Between the trimmed V and J ends, which lost 2 bases and 3 bases, there was a span of 11 bases. The CDR3 is 14 residues long. The germline CDR1 and CDR2 sequences are SGHKS and YYEKEE (reference sequence). Here the CDR3 reads CASSLNDVDTEAFF. The CDR3 DNA reads TGTGCCAGCAGCTTAAACGATGTGGACACTGAAGCTTTCTTT. Looking up the rest from reference TRBV5-5 and TRBJ1-1 gives the full variable domain: DAGVTQSPTHLIKTRGQQVTLRCSPISGHKSVSWYQQVLGQGPQFIFQYYEKEERGRGNFPDRFSARQFPNYSSELNVNALLLGDSALYLCASSLNDVDTEAFFGQGTRLTVV.

This clonotype showed up many times. V usage is TRBV7-2 and J usage is TRBJ2-7; D is possibly TRBD2 (6 bases). This CDR3 region has 15 residues. Deletions cut 1 base from V and 1 base from J, with 11 bases between. Germline lookup yields CDR1 SGHTA and CDR2 FQGNSA. The CDR3 sequence is CASSLVGSGSYEQYF. As DNA, the CDR3 is TGTGCCAGCAGCTTAGTTGGTAGCGGATCCTACGAGCAGTACTTC.

This clonotype was detected many times. The V gene is TRBV27, the J gene TRBJ2-1; 12 bases agree with TRBD2. This CDR3 spans 16 amino acids. Trimming removed 3 bases from V and 4 bases from J; junction bases left unmatched: 4. The germline gives CDR1 MNHEY, CDR2 SMNVEV (reference sequence). CDR3 DNA sequence: TGTGCCAGCAGTTTGCTAGCGGGAGGGCGTTACAATGAGCAGTTCTTC. This translates into CASSLLAGGRYNEQFF.